This note documents a single T cell receptor (beta chain) sequence. Its antigen is as yet unknown. The assay was immunoSEQ multiplex PCR, and TCRdb's table has in-frame clones only and misses some. The table records about 130,000 clones, about nine tenths of them present only once. This sample is part of a study of T cell responses to AZD1222 COVID-19 vaccine. The CDR3 length is 16 residues. Germline V gene sequence: CDR1 MGHRA, CDR2 YSYEKL. V was clipped by 2 bases and J by 7 bases, with 18 bases between them. Findings and limits, study-wide: When two AZD1222 doses had been given, Spike-specific TCR breadth and depth rose. Unmutated variant regions are reportedly the target of nearly half of TCRs that are spike-specific.

This TCR came from an adult in good health. The sequencing used peripheral blood, collected on day 0 of MenACWY control vaccination. V gene TRBV4-1 combines with J gene TRBJ1-5, with D maybe TRBD1 (6 bases). The CDR3 sequence: CASSQIIGGQEQPQHF. CDR3 in DNA: TGCGCCAGCAGCCAAATCATCGGGGGGCAGGAACAGCCCCAGCATTTT.